This paragraph covers one T cell receptor beta chain sequence. In the study's own analysis: How many nucleated cells were present was estimated from reference gene primer amplification. Here immunoSEQ multiplex PCR was the method, and the copy in TCRdb shows in-frame clones only, minus some. That table is the source of V, J and clone size, and D and trimming were worked out from the DNA. The sample consists of under 350,000 clones, under 90% of them appearing once. Per the germline V gene, CDR1 is SGHTS and CDR2 is YDEGEE. V shed 1 base and J shed 4 bases, with 17 bases lying between them. The CDR3 has 16 amino acids. This specimen belongs to a study of blood T cell repertoires in COVID-19.

The clonotype comes from a woman aged 45-65 years who had recovered from COVID-19. Specimen: peripheral blood. The chain couples TRBV5-8 to TRBJ1-1, with D possibly being TRBD1 (5 bases). The CDR3: CASSLTGGVWGTEAFF. CDR3 in DNA: TGTGCCAGCAGCTTGACCGGGGGGGTTTGGGGCACTGAAGCTTTCTTT.